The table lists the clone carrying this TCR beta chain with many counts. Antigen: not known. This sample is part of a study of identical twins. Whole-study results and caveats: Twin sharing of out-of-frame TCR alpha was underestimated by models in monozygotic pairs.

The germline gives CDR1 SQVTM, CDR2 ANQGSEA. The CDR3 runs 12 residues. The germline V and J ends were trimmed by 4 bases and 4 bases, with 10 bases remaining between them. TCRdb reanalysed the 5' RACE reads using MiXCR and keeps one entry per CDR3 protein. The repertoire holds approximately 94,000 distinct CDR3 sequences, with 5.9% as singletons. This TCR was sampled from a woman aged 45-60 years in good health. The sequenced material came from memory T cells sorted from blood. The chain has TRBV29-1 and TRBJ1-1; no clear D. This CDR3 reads CSVGWAGTEAFF. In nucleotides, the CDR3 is TGCAGCGTTGGATGGGCCGGCACTGAAGCTTTCTTT.